The 5 T cell receptor beta chains given below trace back to one sample, sequenced in a study of blood T cells in healthy people across ages. With a J-beta primer mix and a sample-barcoded 5' primer, a second PCR ran about 7 to 12 cycles. Using its own MiXCR run on the 5' RACE reads, TCRdb lists one record per CDR3 protein. The sample has about 720,000 distinct CDR3 sequences, roughly 20% seen once. Specimen: blood. These receptors originate from a man aged 65 to 85 in good health.

The rearrangement joins TRBV9 to TRBJ2-7; D possibly corresponds to TRBD2 (5 bases). This CDR3 is 14 amino acids long. The ends were cut back, 4 bases at V and 7 bases at J, with 18 bases in the middle. Germline-derived CDR1 and CDR2 are SGDLS and YYNGEE. The CDR3 protein is CASSPPGLEVEQYF. CDR3 coding DNA: TGTGCCAGCAGCCCCCCGGGATTAGAGGTAGAGCAGTACTTC.

This clonotype was seen more than once but under ten times. V is TRBV12-3 or TRBV12-4 and J is TRBJ2-3, with D perhaps given as TRBD1 or TRBD2 (5 bases each). The CDR3 contains 15 residues. V gave up 3 bases and J gave up 4 bases, with 14 bases separating them. CDR3 in DNA: TGTGCCAGCAGTTTGGGGGTTGTTGGCGCAGATACGCAGTATTTT. Its translation: CASSLGVVGADTQYF.

The J gene is TRBJ2-7, the V gene TRBV5-1; D perhaps matches TRBD2 (6 bases). The V end lost 4 bases, the J end lost 0 bases, and 14 bases lay between the germline ends. The CDR3 is 15 amino acids. The germline V gene encodes CDR1 SGHRS and CDR2 YFSETQ. The CDR3 spells CASSLFPGLSYEQYF. The CDR3 DNA reads TGCGCCAGCAGCCTGTTCCCGGGACTCTCCTACGAGCAGTACTTC. The whole variable domain, filled in from reference TRBV5-1 and TRBJ2-7, reads KAGVTQTPRYLIKTRGQQVTLSCSPISGHRSVSWYQQTPGQGLQFLFEYFSETQRNKGNFPGRFSGRQFSNSRSEMNVSTLELGDSALYLCASSLFPGLSYEQYFGPGTRLTVT.

This clonotype turned up a few times. This chain links TRBV27 with TRBJ1-1, with no clear D. V was cut by 0 bases and J by 0 bases, with 8 bases left in between. Germline loops: CDR1 MNHEY, CDR2 SMNVEV (reference sequence). The CDR3 has 15 residues. DNA for the CDR3: TGTGCCAGCAGTTTATCTCGATCAATGAACACTGAAGCTTTCTTT. This sequence encodes CASSLSRSMNTEAFF.

The gene calls are TRBV12-3 or TRBV12-4 and TRBJ2-3; D not certain. CDR3 length equals 11 residues. Deletions cut 8 bases from V and 6 bases from J, with 9 bases between. The CDR3: CASQRVDTQYF. DNA for the CDR3: TGTGCCAGCCAAAGGGTGGATACGCAGTATTTT.